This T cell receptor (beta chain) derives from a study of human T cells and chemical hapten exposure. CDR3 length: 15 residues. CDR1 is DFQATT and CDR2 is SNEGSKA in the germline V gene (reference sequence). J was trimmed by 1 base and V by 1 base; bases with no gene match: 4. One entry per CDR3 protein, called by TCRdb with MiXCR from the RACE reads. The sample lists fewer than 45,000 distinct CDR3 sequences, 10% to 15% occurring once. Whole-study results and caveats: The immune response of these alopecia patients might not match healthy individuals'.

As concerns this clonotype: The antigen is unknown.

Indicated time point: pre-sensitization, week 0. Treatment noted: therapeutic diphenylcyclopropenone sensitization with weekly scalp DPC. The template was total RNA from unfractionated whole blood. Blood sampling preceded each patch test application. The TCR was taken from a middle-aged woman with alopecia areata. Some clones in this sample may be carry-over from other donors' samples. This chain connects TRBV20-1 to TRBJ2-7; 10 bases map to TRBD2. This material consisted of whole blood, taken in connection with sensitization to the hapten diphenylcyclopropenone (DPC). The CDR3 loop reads CSARASGRGSYEQYF. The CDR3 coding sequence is TGCAGTGCTAGAGCCAGCGGGAGGGGTTCCTACGAGCAGTACTTC.